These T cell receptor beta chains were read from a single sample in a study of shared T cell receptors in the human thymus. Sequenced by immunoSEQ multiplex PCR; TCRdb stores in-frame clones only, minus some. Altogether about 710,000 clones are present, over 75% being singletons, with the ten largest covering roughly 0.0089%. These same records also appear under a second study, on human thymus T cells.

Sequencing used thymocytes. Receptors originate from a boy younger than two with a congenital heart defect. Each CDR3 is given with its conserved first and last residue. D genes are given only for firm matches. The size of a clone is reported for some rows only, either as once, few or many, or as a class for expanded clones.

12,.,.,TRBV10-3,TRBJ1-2,TGTGCCATCAGCAATCACCTTTCAGGGTTGGGCTTC,CAISNHLSGLGF
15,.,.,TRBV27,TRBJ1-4,TGTGCCAGCAGTTTTTTCGGGAGGACTAATGAAAAACTGTTTTTT,CASSFFGRTNEKLFF
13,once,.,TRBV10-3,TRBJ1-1,TGTGCCATCAGTGGGGAGGGAGACACTGAAGCTTTCTTT,CAISGEGDTEAFF
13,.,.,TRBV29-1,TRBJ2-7,TGCAGCGTGAAACAGGGCCCGGACTACGAGCAGTACTTC,CSVKQGPDYEQYF
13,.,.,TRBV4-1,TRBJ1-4,TGCGCCAGCAGCCCTCAGGAAGCCGCCGAACTGTTTTTT,CASSPQEAAELFF
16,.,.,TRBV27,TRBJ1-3,TGTGCCAGCAGTTTGGGGGGGGGCGATCCTGGAAACACCATATATTTT,CASSLGGGDPGNTIYF
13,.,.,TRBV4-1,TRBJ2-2,TGCGCCAGCAGCCAAGACGAGCACGGGGAGCTGTTTTTT,CASSQDEHGELFF
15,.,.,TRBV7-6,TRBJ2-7,TGTGCCAGCAGCTTAAAGCGGGCGCCCTCCTACGAGCAGTACTTC,CASSLKRAPSYEQYF
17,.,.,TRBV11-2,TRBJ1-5,TGTGCCAGCAGCTTATATCCCGACATAGGGGGCAATCAGCCCCAGCATTTT,CASSLYPDIGGNQPQHF
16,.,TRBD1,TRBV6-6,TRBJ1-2,TGTGCCAGCAGTCATCATCCGGGACAGAGTGACTATGGCTACACCTTC,CASSHHPGQSDYGYTF
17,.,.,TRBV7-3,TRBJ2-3,TGTGCCAGCAGCTTAAGCCGGGGGACCTCTAGCACAGATACGCAGTATTTT,CASSLSRGTSSTDTQYF
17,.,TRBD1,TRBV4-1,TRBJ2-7,TGCGCCAGCAGCCAAAGGGAGACAGGGGGTAATTCGTACGAGCAGTACTTC,CASSQRETGGNSYEQYF
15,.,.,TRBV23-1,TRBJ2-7,TGCGCCAGCAGCCCCCGACGGGGTAAATCCTACGAGCAGTACTTC,CASSPRRGKSYEQYF
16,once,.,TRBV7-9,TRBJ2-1,TGTGCCAGCAGCTTAGTCGGGGACTCGCGGTACAATGAGCAGTTCTTC,CASSLVGDSRYNEQFF
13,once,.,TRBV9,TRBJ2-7,TGTGCCAGCAGCATCGGAGGTCCGTACGAGCAGTACTTC,CASSIGGPYEQYF
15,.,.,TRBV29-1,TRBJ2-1,TGCAGCGTTGAAGATCTAACAGGTAGTTACAATGAGCAGTTCTTC,CSVEDLTGSYNEQFF
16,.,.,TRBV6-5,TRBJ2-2,TGTGCCAGCAGTTATTGGCTAGCAGTGAACACCGGGGAGCTGTTTTTT,CASSYWLAVNTGELFF
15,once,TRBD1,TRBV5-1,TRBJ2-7,TGCGCCAGCAACACCTGGACAGGACTTGGGGGCGAGCAGTACTTC,CASNTWTGLGGEQYF
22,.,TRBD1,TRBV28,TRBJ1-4,TGTGCCAGCAGTTCCGTACCCCCCGCGAGGGACAGGGAGGGAGGAACTAATGAAAAACTGTTTTTT,CASSSVPPARDREGGTNEKLFF
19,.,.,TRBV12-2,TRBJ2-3,.,CASRYVVGSVGGGSDTQYF
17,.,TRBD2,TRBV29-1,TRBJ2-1,TGCAGCCCGCGGACTAGCGGGGGACCGCGACCCTACAATGAGCAGTTCTTC,CSPRTSGGPRPYNEQFF
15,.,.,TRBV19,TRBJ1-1,TGTGCCAGTAGTGGTCTCGCGGGCAGGAACACTGAAGCTTTCTTT,CASSGLAGRNTEAFF
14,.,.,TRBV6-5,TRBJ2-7,TGTGCCAGCAGCAACCGCAGGGTATCCTACGAGCAGTACTTC,CASSNRRVSYEQYF